This T cell receptor (beta chain) was obtained from a study of blood T cell repertoires in COVID-19. Whole-study context: Two negative PCRs, clearance, or symptom resolution were required of recovered Cohort 3 donors. Spain, Italy and the United States supplied samples that represented acute and convalescent COVID-19. T cells, B-cell-depleted T cells, or PBMCs provided the cDNA or gDNA that served as material.

Measured with immunoSEQ multiplex PCR; TCRdb has only the in-frame clones, and not every one. The sample includes around 290,000 clones, 88% of them seen just once. Participants' reported clinical history set cohort assignment. The receptor was isolated from a woman aged 55-75 years in a cohort exposed to, infected with or recovered from COVID-19 (not recorded which). Material: PBMCs or T cells enriched from blood (not recorded which).

The CDR3 bases are TGCGCCAGCAGCGCGAGAGGACAGGGTAGAGATACGCAGTATTTT. Its protein is CASSARGQGRDTQYF. The chain couples TRBV5-1 to TRBJ2-3, with 8 bases matching TRBD1. CDR3 size: 15 residues. Germline V lookup: CDR1 SGHRS, CDR2 YFSETQ. V dropped 4 bases and J dropped 5; count of bases not matched to a gene: 9.